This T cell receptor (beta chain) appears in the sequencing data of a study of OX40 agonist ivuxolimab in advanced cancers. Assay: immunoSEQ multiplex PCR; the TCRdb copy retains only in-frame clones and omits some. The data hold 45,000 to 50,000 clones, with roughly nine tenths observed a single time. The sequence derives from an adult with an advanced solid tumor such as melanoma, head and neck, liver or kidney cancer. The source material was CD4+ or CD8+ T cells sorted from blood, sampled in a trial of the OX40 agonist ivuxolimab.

The chain's CDR3 is CASSSGAQPSTDTQYF. In DNA form, the CDR3 reads TGTGCCAGCAGTTCGGGGGCCCAACCCTCCACAGATACGCAGTATTTT. V is TRBV27 and J is TRBJ2-3; perhaps D is TRBD1 or TRBD2 (6 bases each). Germline V gene data show CDR1 as MNHEY and CDR2 as SMNVEV (reference sequence). This CDR3 comprises 16 residues. Trimming took 4 bases from V and 2 from J, leaving 16 bases between them.